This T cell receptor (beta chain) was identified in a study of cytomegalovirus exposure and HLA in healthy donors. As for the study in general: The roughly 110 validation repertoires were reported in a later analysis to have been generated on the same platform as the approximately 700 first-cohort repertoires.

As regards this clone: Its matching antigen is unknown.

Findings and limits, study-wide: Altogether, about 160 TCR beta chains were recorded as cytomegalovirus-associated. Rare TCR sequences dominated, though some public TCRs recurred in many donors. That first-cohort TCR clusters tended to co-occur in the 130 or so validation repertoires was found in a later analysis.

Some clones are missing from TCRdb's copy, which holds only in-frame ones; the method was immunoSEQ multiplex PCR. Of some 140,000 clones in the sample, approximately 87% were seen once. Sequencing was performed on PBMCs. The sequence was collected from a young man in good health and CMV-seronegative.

The CDR3: CASSAASNSGRAGEQFF. The DNA of the CDR3 is TGTGCCAGCAGCGCCGCTTCGAATAGCGGGAGGGCCGGTGAGCAGTTCTTC. The chain couples TRBV9 to TRBJ2-1, with 11 bases that match TRBD2. Germline V gene lookup returns CDR1 SGDLS and CDR2 YYNGEE. The CDR3 sequence is 17 residues long. The V segment lost 3 bases and the J segment 9 bases; nucleotides outside the gene matches: 14.